This T cell receptor beta chain is drawn from a study of T cell responses to AZD1222 COVID-19 vaccine. Overall study findings and caveats: Spike regions recognized by vaccine-associated CD4 TCRs spanned the protein, led by 160-218 and 743-854. Baseline serology detected seropositivity in only five or six AZD1222 recipients.

As for this clone: The antigen is unknown.

The CDR3 has 15 amino acids. Deletions cut 9 bases from V and 0 bases from J, with 15 bases between. CDR1 and CDR2 from the germline V gene are MNHEY and SVGAGI. Measured with immunoSEQ multiplex PCR; TCRdb has only the in-frame clones, and not every one. The table records under 55,000 clones, about 86% of them present only once. The receptor comes from an adult in good health. The V and J genes are TRBV6-5 and TRBJ1-3; no clear D gene. Sequences were derived from peripheral blood, sampled on day 0 of AZD1222 vaccination. The CDR3, as DNA: TGTGCCAGTTCTGACTCAGCTTTCTCTGGAAACACCATATATTTT. It yields the protein CASSDSAFSGNTIYF.